The rows below give T cell receptor beta chains drawn from one sample of a study of blood T cell repertoires in COVID-19. Profiled with immunoSEQ multiplex PCR; TCRdb holds only in-frame clones, not every one. The data contain about 62,000 clones, 70% to 90% of them singletons. The sample comprised peripheral blood. The source of these receptors is an older woman with acute or convalescent COVID-19. The CDR3 runs from the conserved cysteine through the conserved F or W. The D gene is left open where the match is weak. Clone size is given for some rows only: seen once, a few or many times, or a class if the clone is expanded.

d_call,j_call,v_call,clone_size,cdr3_aa,cdr3_nt
NA,TRBJ1-1,TRBV7-2,NA,CASSLGEFTEAFF,TGTGCCAGCAGCTTAGGGGAGTTCACTGAAGCTTTCTTT
NA,TRBJ1-6,TRBV4-1,NA,CASSQDLGAGLSPLHF,TGCGCCAGCAGCCAAGATTTGGGGGCAGGTCTATCACCCCTCCACTTT
NA,TRBJ1-2,TRBV2,NA,CASTLTVLNGYTF,TGTGCCAGCACCCTGACAGTTTTAAATGGCTACACCTTC
TRBD1,TRBJ1-1,TRBV30,NA,CAGLGGRGPGTEAFF,TGTGCCGGGTTGGGGGGAAGGGGGCCCGGCACTGAAGCTTTCTTT
TRBD1,TRBJ1-5,TRBV6-5,NA,CASSPGTGGPQPQHF,TGTGCCAGCAGTCCCGGGACAGGGGGTCCTCAGCCCCAGCATTTT
NA,TRBJ1-2,TRBV6-2/TRBV6-3,NA,CASSYSRGSPNGYTF,TGTGCCAGCAGTTACTCGAGAGGGTCACCCAATGGCTACACCTTC
TRBD2,TRBJ2-1,TRBV27,NA,CASSPPLAGDYNEQFF,TGTGCCAGCAGCCCACCCCTAGCGGGAGACTACAATGAGCAGTTCTTC
NA,TRBJ2-6,TRBV21-1,NA,CASSGTSGETLSSGANVLTF,TGTGCCAGCAGTGGGACTAGCGGAGAAACCCTATCCTCTGGGGCCAACGTCCTGACTTTC
TRBD1,TRBJ2-2,TRBV6-5,NA,CASSYSGQRNTGELFF,TGTGCCAGCAGTTACTCGGGACAGCGAAACACCGGGGAGCTGTTTTTT
NA,TRBJ2-2,TRBV15,once,CATSRVGGTGELFF,TGTGCCACCAGCAGAGTAGGGGGCACCGGGGAGCTGTTTTTT
NA,TRBJ1-1,TRBV19,NA,CASSTRTLNTEAFF,TGTGCCAGTAGTACGCGGACACTGAACACTGAAGCTTTCTTT
NA,TRBJ1-1,TRBV6-5,NA,CASAGGGFKNTEAFF,TGTGCCAGTGCCGGGGGGGGCTTCAAGAACACTGAAGCTTTCTTT
NA,TRBJ1-2,TRBV6-5,NA,CASSSGQSYGYTF,TGTGCCAGCAGTTCCGGACAGAGCTATGGCTACACCTTC
NA,TRBJ1-2,TRBV7-9,NA,CASSFRDKADYGYTF,TGTGCCAGCAGCTTTCGGGACAAGGCTGACTATGGCTACACCTTC
NA,TRBJ1-1,TRBV25-1,NA,CASSGRGVTEAFF,TGTGCCAGCAGTGGAAGGGGTGTCACTGAAGCTTTCTTT
TRBD1,TRBJ1-5,TRBV3-1/TRBV3-2,NA,CASSETGTVSQPQHF,TGTGCCAGCAGCGAGACCGGGACAGTGAGCCAGCCCCAGCATTTT
TRBD1,TRBJ2-2,TRBV7-3,NA,CASSPWTGAGELFF,TGTGCCAGCAGCCCCTGGACAGGGGCCGGGGAGCTGTTTTTT
NA,TRBJ2-6,TRBV7-9,NA,CASSSYPPSGANVLTF,TGTGCCAGCAGCTCCTACCCCCCATCTGGGGCCAACGTCCTGACTTTC
NA,TRBJ2-2,TRBV5-1,NA,CASSLLGALPGELFF,TGCGCCAGCAGCTTGTTGGGGGCTCTCCCCGGGGAGCTGTTTTTT
TRBD1,TRBJ1-2,TRBV9,NA,CASSVAGGDYGYTF,TGTGCCAGCAGCGTAGCAGGGGGCGACTATGGCTACACCTTC
NA,TRBJ2-5,TRBV19,NA,CASGNQGGGSQTQYF,TGTGCCAGTGGGAACCAGGGAGGAGGTTCGCAGACCCAGTACTTC
NA,TRBJ1-2,TRBV9,NA,CASSAQGTSPMAVNYGYTF,TGTGCCAGCAGCGCCCAAGGGACTTCACCGATGGCCGTTAACTATGGCTACACCTTC
NA,TRBJ2-3,TRBV18,NA,CASSPRQATDTQYF,TGTGCCAGCTCACCGAGACAGGCTACAGATACGCAGTATTTT
NA,TRBJ2-5,TRBV9,NA,CASSVGGVWGETQYF,TGTGCCAGCAGCGTAGGGGGAGTCTGGGGAGAGACCCAGTACTTC
NA,TRBJ2-2,TRBV6-4,NA,CASSDSGSGELFF,TGTGCCAGCAGTGACAGCGGTAGCGGGGAGCTGTTTTTT
TRBD1,TRBJ1-4,TRBV19,once,CASSRDRVGKLFF,TGTGCCAGTAGTAGGGACAGAGTCGGGAAACTGTTTTTT
NA,TRBJ1-4,TRBV5-1,NA,CASSLSPRHGEKLFF,TGCGCCAGCAGCTTGAGCCCTAGGCACGGTGAAAAACTGTTTTTT
TRBD2,TRBJ2-1,TRBV6-4,NA,CTWVASGSSYNEQFF,TGTACCTGGGTTGCTAGCGGTAGCTCCTACAATGAGCAGTTCTTC
NA,TRBJ1-6,TRBV19,NA,CASSITGDNSPLHF,TGTGCCAGTAGTATAACGGGGGACAATTCACCCCTCCACTTT
TRBD1,TRBJ1-5,TRBV7-2,NA,CASSSTGGNQPQHF,TGTGCCAGCAGTTCTACAGGGGGCAATCAGCCCCAGCATTTT
NA,TRBJ2-2,TRBV6-5,NA,CASSYRGALTEELFF,TGTGCCAGCAGTTACCGTGGGGCACTTACGGAGGAGCTGTTTTTT
NA,TRBJ1-2,TRBV9,few,CASSVGGTVLSGYTF,TGTGCCAGCAGCGTGGGGGGGACGGTTCTATCTGGCTACACCTTC
NA,TRBJ2-3,TRBV2,few,CASFFTRSTDTQYF,TGTGCCAGCTTCTTCACTAGGAGCACAGATACGCAGTATTTT
TRBD1,TRBJ1-6,TRBV5-1,NA,CASSQGTGRNSPLHF,TGCGCCAGCAGCCAGGGGACAGGGAGAAATTCACCCCTCCACTTT
TRBD1,TRBJ1-1,TRBV7-9,NA,CASSFGTGVWDEAFF,TGTGCCAGCAGCTTTGGGACAGGGGTGTGGGATGAAGCTTTCTTT
TRBD1,TRBJ2-2,TRBV7-7,NA,CASSLAGQNGELFF,TGTGCCAGCAGCTTAGCGGGACAGAACGGGGAGCTGTTTTTT
TRBD2,TRBJ2-1,TRBV11-2,NA,CASSYFGGSSYNEQFF,TGTGCCAGCAGCTATTTCGGGGGGAGCTCCTACAATGAGCAGTTCTTC
NA,TRBJ1-4,TRBV19,NA,CASSTPGADATNEKLFF,TGTGCCAGTAGTACCCCAGGGGCTGATGCAACTAATGAAAAACTGTTTTTT
NA,TRBJ2-5,TRBV27,NA,CASSPRGSQETQYF,TGTGCCAGCAGTCCCCGGGGGTCCCAAGAGACCCAGTACTTC
NA,TRBJ1-5,TRBV28,NA,CASSLWDTVYQPQHF,TGTGCCAGCAGTTTATGGGACACCGTTTATCAGCCCCAGCATTTT
TRBD1,TRBJ1-2,TRBV5-1,NA,CASSSDRGIYGYTF,TGCGCCAGCAGCTCGGACAGGGGGATCTATGGCTACACCTTC
TRBD2,TRBJ2-4,TRBV7-2,NA,CASSLGLGGSGIQYF,TGTGCCAGCAGCTTAGGACTCGGGGGGTCAGGCATTCAGTACTTC
TRBD1,TRBJ1-2,TRBV6-5,NA,CASGNRGRIGYTF,TGTGCCAGCGGAAACAGGGGCCGCATAGGCTACACCTTC
NA,TRBJ2-1,TRBV7-3,NA,CASSLGSGRDEQFF,TGTGCCAGCAGCCTAGGAAGCGGTCGGGATGAGCAGTTCTTC
TRBD1,TRBJ1-4,TRBV5-1,NA,CASSLARGIGGEKLFF,TGCGCCAGCAGCTTGGCCAGGGGGATTGGGGGTGAAAAACTGTTTTTT
NA,TRBJ2-1,TRBV11-3,NA,CASSLARANEQFF,TGTGCCAGCAGCTTAGCCAGGGCCAATGAGCAGTTCTTC
NA,TRBJ1-2,TRBV25-1,NA,CASSSGGSRGNYGYTF,TGTGCCAGCAGTTCGGGGGGATCAAGGGGTAACTATGGCTACACCTTC